The clone carrying this TCR beta chain was seen many times. The sample originates from a study of blood T cells in healthy people across ages. Total RNA was isolated from each sample in quantities of at least 6 micrograms. The second PCR ran roughly 6 to 11 cycles with a sample-barcoded 5' primer and J-beta primers. Every cDNA molecule carried a tag from a template-switch adaptor bearing 12 random nucleotides. Per sample, CDR3-containing paired-end reads numbered at least 2.5 million. TCRdb used MiXCR to reprocess the 5' RACE reads, holding one entry per CDR3 protein. The data hold 1.5 million to 2 million distinct CDR3 sequences, with about 28% observed a single time. Germline V CDR1 and CDR2: SQVTM, ANQGSEA. This CDR3 has 10 residues. Trimming cost V 4 bases and J 7 bases, with 7 bases left between them.

The chain links TRBV29-1 to TRBJ1-2; possible D gene TRBD1, 5 bases. Sequencing was carried out using blood. The receptor was isolated from a woman aged 25 to 39 in good health. CDR3 in amino acids: CSVGGTGYTF. The CDR3 DNA reads TGCAGCGTTGGAGGGACTGGCTACACCTTC.